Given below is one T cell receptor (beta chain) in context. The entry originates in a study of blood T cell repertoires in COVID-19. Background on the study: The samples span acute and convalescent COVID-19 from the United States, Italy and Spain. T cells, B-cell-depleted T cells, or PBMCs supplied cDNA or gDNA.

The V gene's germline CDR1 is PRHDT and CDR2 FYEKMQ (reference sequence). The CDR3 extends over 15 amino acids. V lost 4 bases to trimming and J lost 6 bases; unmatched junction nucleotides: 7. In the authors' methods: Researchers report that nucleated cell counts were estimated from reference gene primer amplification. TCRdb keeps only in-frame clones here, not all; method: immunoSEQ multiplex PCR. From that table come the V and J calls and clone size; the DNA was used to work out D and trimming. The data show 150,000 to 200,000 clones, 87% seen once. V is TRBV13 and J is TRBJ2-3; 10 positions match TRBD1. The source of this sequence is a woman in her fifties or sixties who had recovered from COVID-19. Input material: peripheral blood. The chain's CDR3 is CASSSGTGEGDTQYF. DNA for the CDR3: TGTGCCAGCAGCTCTGGGACAGGGGAAGGGGATACGCAGTATTTT.